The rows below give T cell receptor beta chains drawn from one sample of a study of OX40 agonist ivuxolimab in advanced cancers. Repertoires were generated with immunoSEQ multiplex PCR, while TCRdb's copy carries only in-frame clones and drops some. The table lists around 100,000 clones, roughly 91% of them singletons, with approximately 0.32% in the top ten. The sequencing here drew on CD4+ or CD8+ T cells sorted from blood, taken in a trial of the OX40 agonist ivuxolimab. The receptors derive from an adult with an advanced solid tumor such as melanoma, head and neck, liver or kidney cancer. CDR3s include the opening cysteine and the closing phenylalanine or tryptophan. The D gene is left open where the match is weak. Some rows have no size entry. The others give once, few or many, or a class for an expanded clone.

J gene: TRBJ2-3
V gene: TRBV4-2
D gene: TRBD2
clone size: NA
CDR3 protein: CASSQDGTGGPTDTQYF

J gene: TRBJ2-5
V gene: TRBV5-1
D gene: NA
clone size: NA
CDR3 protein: CASSLSGPQETQYF

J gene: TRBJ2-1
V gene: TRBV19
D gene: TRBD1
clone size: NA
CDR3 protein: CASSTRQGMGYNEQFF

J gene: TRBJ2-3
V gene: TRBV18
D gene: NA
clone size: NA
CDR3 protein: CASSPFRDNRAGDTQYF

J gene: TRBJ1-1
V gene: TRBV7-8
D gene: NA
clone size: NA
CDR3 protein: CASSLGTKGTEAFF

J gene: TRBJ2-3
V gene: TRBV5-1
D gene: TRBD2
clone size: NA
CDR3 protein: CASSLVAGVGTDTQYF

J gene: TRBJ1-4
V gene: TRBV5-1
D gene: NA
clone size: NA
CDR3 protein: CASSPGREGNEKLFF

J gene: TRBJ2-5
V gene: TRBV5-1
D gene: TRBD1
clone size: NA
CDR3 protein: CASSLGDRNQETQYF

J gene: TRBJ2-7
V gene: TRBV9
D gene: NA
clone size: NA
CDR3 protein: CASSVAQQGKDEQYF

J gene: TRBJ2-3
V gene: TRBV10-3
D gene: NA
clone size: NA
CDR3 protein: CAISEGAGTDTQYF

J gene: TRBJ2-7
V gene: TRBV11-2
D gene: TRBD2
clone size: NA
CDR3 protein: CASSSGLDFEQYF

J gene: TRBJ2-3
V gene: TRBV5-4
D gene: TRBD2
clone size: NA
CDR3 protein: CASSLAIAGRTDTQYF

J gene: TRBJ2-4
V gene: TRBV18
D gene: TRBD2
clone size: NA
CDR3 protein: CASSGGLAGENIQYF

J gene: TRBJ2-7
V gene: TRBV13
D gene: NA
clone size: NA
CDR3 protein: CASSFFGSTYEQYF

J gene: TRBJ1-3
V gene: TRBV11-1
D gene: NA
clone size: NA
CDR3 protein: CASSLLGSGNTIYF

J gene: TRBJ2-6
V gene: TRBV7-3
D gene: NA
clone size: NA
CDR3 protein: CASSLPLAGANVLTF

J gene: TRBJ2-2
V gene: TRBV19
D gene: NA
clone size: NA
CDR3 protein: CASSPPRNRVNTGELFF

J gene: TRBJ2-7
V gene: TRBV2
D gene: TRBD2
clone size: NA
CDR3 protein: CASSGWGGEQYF

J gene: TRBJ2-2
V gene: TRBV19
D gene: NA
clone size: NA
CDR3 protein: CASSPGGANTGELFF

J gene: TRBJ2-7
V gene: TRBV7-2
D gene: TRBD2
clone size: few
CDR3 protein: CASSLSGLANEQYF

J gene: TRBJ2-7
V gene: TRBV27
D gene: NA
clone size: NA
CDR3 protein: CASSLDPGPYYEQYF

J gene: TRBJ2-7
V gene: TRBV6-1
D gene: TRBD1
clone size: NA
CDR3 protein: CASTRQGFYEQYF

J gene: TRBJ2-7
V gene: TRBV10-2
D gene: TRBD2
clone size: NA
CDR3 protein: CASSLSGSWSYEQYF

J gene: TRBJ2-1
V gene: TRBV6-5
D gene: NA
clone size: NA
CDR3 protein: CASRYETYNEQFF

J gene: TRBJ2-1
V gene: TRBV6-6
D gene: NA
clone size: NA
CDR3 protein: CASSYRRSEDYNEQFF

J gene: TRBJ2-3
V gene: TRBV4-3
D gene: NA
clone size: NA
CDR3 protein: CASSQDQRTDTQYF

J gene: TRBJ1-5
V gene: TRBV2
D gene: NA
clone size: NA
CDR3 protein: CASSDGHRSQPQHF

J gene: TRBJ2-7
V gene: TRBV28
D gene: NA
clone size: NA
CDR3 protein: CASSPHPSRGMDEQYF

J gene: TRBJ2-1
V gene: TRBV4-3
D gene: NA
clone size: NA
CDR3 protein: CASSVVGGAAYNEQFF

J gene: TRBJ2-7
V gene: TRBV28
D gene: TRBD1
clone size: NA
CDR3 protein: CASTMPTGQGYEQYF

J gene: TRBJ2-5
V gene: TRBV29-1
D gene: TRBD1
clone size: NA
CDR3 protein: CSVRTGGRETQYF

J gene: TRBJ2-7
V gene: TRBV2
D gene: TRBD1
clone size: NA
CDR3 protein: CASSEAVPTGVSYEQYF

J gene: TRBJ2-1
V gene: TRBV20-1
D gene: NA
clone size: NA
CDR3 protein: CSASGLASQFF

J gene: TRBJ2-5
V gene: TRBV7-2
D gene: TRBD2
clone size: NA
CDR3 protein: CASSLAASGYQETQYF

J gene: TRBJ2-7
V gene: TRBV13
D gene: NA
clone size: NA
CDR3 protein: CASSSPRSYEQYF